These T cell receptor beta chains were read from a single sample in a study of cytomegalovirus exposure and HLA in healthy donors. Assay: immunoSEQ multiplex PCR; the TCRdb copy retains only in-frame clones and omits some. The sample lists roughly 150,000 clones, approximately 80% occurring once. The sequenced sample was PBMCs. The receptors originated from a male donor in good health and CMV-seronegative. The CDR3 runs from the conserved cysteine through the conserved F or W. A D gene is named only where the DNA matches it firmly. Rows may omit the clone size; those that give it use once, few, many or a size class.

size	D	V	J	DNA	CDR3
-	-	TRBV18	TRBJ2-2	TGTGCCAGCTCACCATTCCAACAGGGGAACACCGGGGAGCTGTTTTTT	CASSPFQQGNTGELFF
-	TRBD1	TRBV9	TRBJ2-7	TGTGCCAGCAGCGCGGGACAGGCAGGCCGGGGGGAGCAGTACTTC	CASSAGQAGRGEQYF
-	TRBD1	TRBV29-1	TRBJ2-7	TGCAGCGGAACCACAGGGGGGGAGCAGTACTTC	CSGTTGGEQYF
-	-	TRBV11-2	TRBJ2-7	TGTGCCAGCAGCTTAGGAGGGGGACGGCGTAGGGAGCAGTACTTC	CASSLGGGRRREQYF
few	-	TRBV12-5	TRBJ2-5	TGTGCTAGTGGACCAGGAGGGAACCAAGAGACCCAGTACTTC	CASGPGGNQETQYF
few	-	TRBV9	TRBJ1-4	TGTGCCAGCAGCCCTAGAGGGGGAGATGAAAAACTGTTTTTT	CASSPRGGDEKLFF
few	-	TRBV4-1	TRBJ1-3	TGCGCCAGCAGCCAAGCGAGGGATATTACTGGAAACACCATATATTTT	CASSQARDITGNTIYF
few	-	TRBV7-2	TRBJ1-4	TGTGCCAGCAGCACCCCGGGGGAGGACGATGAAAAACTGTTTTTT	CASSTPGEDDEKLFF
-	TRBD2	TRBV7-9	TRBJ2-3	TGTGCCAGCAGCAGTAGCGGGGGGGCAGTAGATACGCAGTATTTT	CASSSSGGAVDTQYF
few	TRBD1	TRBV4-1	TRBJ2-5	TGCGCCAGCAGCCTGGCACAGGGGGTCTCGCAAGAGACCCAGTACTTC	CASSLAQGVSQETQYF
-	-	TRBV6-4	TRBJ2-2	TGTGCCAGCAGTGACTCCGGACAAAACACCGGGGAGCTGTTTTTT	CASSDSGQNTGELFF
-	TRBD1	TRBV5-4	TRBJ1-2	TGTGCCAGCAGCCCTAGACAGGGTAACTATGGCTACACCTTC	CASSPRQGNYGYTF
-	-	TRBV7-9	TRBJ2-7	TGTGCCAGCAGCCCCTCCGGTGTCTCCTACGAGCAGTACTTC	CASSPSGVSYEQYF
-	TRBD1	TRBV5-1	TRBJ1-1	TGCGCCAGCAGCCCAGGACAGGTCCTGAACACTGAAGCTTTCTTT	CASSPGQVLNTEAFF
-	TRBD1	TRBV2	TRBJ2-1	TGTGCCAGCAGTGGGGGACAGGGGGAGCAGTTCTTC	CASSGGQGEQFF
-	TRBD1	TRBV6-1	TRBJ2-4	TGTGCCAGCAGTGAAGCGCTTGCATGGACAGGGTATGAAAGGACCAAAAACATTCAGTACTTC	CASSEALAWTGYERTKNIQYF
-	-	TRBV30	TRBJ1-5	TGTGCCTGGCAGAGGGGGGGCGACCAGCCCCAGCATTTT	CAWQRGGDQPQHF
-	TRBD2	TRBV7-2	TRBJ2-2	TGTGCCAGCAGCTTACGGGGTTTGACGGGGGGGCTGACCGGGGAGCTGTTTTTT	CASSLRGLTGGLTGELFF
-	TRBD1	TRBV25-1	TRBJ1-1	TGTGCCAGCAGTCCAGGGGGTTGGGCTGAAGCTTTCTTT	CASSPGGWAEAFF
-	TRBD2	TRBV19	TRBJ2-3	TGTGCCAGTAGTAATCTAGCGGGGGGTAGCACAGATACGCAGTATTTT	CASSNLAGGSTDTQYF
-	-	TRBV6-1	TRBJ1-3	TGTGCCAGCAGTGAGGTTTTGGGGGCAGGGAGAGGAAACACCATATATTTT	CASSEVLGAGRGNTIYF
-	TRBD2	TRBV7-2	TRBJ2-5	TGTGCCAGCAGGGCGGGAGTCCAAGAGACCCAGTACTTC	CASRAGVQETQYF
-	TRBD2	TRBV5-1	TRBJ2-5	TGCGCCAGCAGCCCGACTAGCGATGAGACCCAGTACTTC	CASSPTSDETQYF
-	TRBD1	TRBV6-6	TRBJ1-1	TGTGCCAGCAAGGGGGGACAGGGGGGTACTGAAGCTTTCTTT	CASKGGQGGTEAFF
-	-	TRBV27	TRBJ2-2	TGTGCCAGCAGTCAATACACCGGGGAGCTGTTTTTT	CASSQYTGELFF
-	TRBD2	TRBV19	TRBJ2-3	TGTGCCAGTTTTGCGGGGGAATATACGCAGTATTTT	CASFAGEYTQYF
-	TRBD1	TRBV7-9	TRBJ1-2	TGTGCCAGCAGCCACTCAGGGACAGGGGAAGGCTACACCTTC	CASSHSGTGEGYTF
few	TRBD1	TRBV19	TRBJ2-3	TGTGCCAGTAGTGTCCGTCCGGGACAGGGCCTCACAGATACGCAGTATTTT	CASSVRPGQGLTDTQYF
once	TRBD1	TRBV6-5	TRBJ2-7	TGTGCCAGCAGTTTAACTTGGGACAGCTCCTACGAGCAGTACTTC	CASSLTWDSSYEQYF
-	-	TRBV7-2	TRBJ1-5	TGTGCCAGCAGAGAGGTGGATAGCAATCAGCCCCAGCATTTT	CASREVDSNQPQHF
-	TRBD2	TRBV29-1	TRBJ2-7	TGCAGCGCGACTAGCGGGAGCAGTTACGAGCAGTACTTC	CSATSGSSYEQYF
-	-	TRBV5-4	TRBJ1-1	TGTGCCAGCAGCTATTACTCAGGGAGGGATGAAGCTTTCTTT	CASSYYSGRDEAFF
few	TRBD1	TRBV15	TRBJ2-5	TGTGCCACCAGCAAGGGACAGGGGCAAGAGACCCAGTACTTC	CATSKGQGQETQYF
-	-	TRBV18	TRBJ2-7	TGTGCCAGCTCACCACGGAGGGGTACGGACTACGAGCAGTACTTC	CASSPRRGTDYEQYF
-	TRBD1	TRBV7-3	TRBJ1-2	TGTGCCAGCAGCTTATCCCCAGGGGGGTTTGGTGGCTACACCTTC	CASSLSPGGFGGYTF
few	TRBD1	TRBV6-6	TRBJ2-7	TGTGCCAGCAGTTACTCCGGACAGGGGTACGAGCAGTACTTC	CASSYSGQGYEQYF
-	-	TRBV5-1	TRBJ2-7	TGCGCCAGCAGCTTGGGTGCAGGAAACATCCTTAGGTACGAGCAGTACTTC	CASSLGAGNILRYEQYF
-	-	TRBV12-5	TRBJ1-2	TGTGCTAGTGGGCGTCTGGAGTTGGGCTACACCTTC	CASGRLELGYTF
-	TRBD2	TRBV5-6	TRBJ2-3	TGTGCCAGCAGCTCTCCTAGCGGAGTCACAGATACGCAGTATTTT	CASSSPSGVTDTQYF
once	TRBD2	TRBV7-8	TRBJ2-1	TGTGCCAGCAGCTTAGTGCGGGGGAGGGGTCGGAATGAGCAGTTCTTC	CASSLVRGRGRNEQFF
few	TRBD1	TRBV13	TRBJ2-3	TGTGCCAGCAGCCCCGCCCCAGGGACAGGGAGCACAGATACGCAGTATTTT	CASSPAPGTGSTDTQYF
-	-	TRBV6-5	TRBJ1-6	TGTGCCAGCAGTTACTCGAGATCCGGGGATTCACCCCTCCACTTT	CASSYSRSGDSPLHF
-	-	TRBV1	TRBJ2-7	TGCACCAGCAGCCAAGATAACAGGGGGGTATTGGAATACGAGCAGTACTTC	CTSSQDNRGVLEYEQYF